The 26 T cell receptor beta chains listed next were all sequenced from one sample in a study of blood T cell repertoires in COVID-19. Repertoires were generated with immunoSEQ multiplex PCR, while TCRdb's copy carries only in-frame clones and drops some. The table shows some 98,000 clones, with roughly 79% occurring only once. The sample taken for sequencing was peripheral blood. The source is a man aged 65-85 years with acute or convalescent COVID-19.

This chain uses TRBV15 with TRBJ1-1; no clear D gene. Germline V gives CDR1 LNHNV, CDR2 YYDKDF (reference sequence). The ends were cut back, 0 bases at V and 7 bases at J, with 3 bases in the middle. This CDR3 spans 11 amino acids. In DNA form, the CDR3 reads TGTGCCACCAGCAGAGATTATGAAGCTTTCTTT. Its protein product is CATSRDYEAFF. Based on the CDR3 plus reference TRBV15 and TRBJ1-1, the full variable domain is DAMVIQNPRYQVTQFGKPVTLSCSQTLNHNVMYWYQQKSSQAPKLLFHYYDKDFNNEADTPDNFQSRRPNTSFCFLDIRSPGLGDTAMYLCATSRDYEAFFGQGTRLTVV.

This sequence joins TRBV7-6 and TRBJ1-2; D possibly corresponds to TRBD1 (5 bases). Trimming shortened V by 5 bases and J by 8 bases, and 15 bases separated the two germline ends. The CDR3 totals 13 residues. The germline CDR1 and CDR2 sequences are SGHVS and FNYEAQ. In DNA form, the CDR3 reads TGTGCCAGCAGCCTAATCAGGGAGGGGGGCTACACCTTC. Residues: CASSLIREGGYTF.

The CDR3 DNA is TGCGCCAGCAGCTGGGGACTAGCGGACTCTCATATATACAATGAGCAGTTCTTC. It specifies CASSWGLADSHIYNEQFF. The rearrangement uses TRBV5-1 and TRBJ2-1; 11 bases agree with TRBD2. Germline V gene lookup returns CDR1 SGHRS and CDR2 YFSETQ. With V trimmed by 3 bases and J by 4 bases, 12 bases remained unmatched. The CDR3 spans 18 residues.

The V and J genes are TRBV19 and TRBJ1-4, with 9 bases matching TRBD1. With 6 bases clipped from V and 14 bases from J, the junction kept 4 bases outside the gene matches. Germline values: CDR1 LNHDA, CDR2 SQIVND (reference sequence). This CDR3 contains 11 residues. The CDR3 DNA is TGTGCCAGTAGGGCCGGGACAGGGCTGTTTTTT. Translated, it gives CASRAGTGLFF.

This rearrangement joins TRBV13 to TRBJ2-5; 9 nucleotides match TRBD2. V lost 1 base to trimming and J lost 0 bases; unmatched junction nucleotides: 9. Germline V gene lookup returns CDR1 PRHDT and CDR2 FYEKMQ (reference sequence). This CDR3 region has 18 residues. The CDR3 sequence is CASSLEGRASGDQETQYF. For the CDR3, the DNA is TGTGCCAGCAGCTTAGAGGGACGGGCTAGCGGGGACCAAGAGACCCAGTACTTC.

Here the CDR3 DNA reads TGCGCCAGCAGCTTTAGTACAGGGGCGGCTAATGAAAAACTGTTTTTT. This codes for CASSFSTGAANEKLFF. This chain connects TRBV5-1 to TRBJ1-4; 7 nucleotides match TRBD1. Germline CDR1 SGHRS, CDR2 YFSETQ. CDR3 length equals 16 residues. V lost 2 bases, J lost 3 bases, and 7 bases stayed unmatched. The variable domain in full, with the rest retrieved from reference TRBV5-1 and TRBJ1-4, is KAGVTQTPRYLIKTRGQQVTLSCSPISGHRSVSWYQQTPGQGLQFLFEYFSETQRNKGNFPGRFSGRQFSNSRSEMNVSTLELGDSALYLCASSFSTGAANEKLFFGSGTQLSVL.

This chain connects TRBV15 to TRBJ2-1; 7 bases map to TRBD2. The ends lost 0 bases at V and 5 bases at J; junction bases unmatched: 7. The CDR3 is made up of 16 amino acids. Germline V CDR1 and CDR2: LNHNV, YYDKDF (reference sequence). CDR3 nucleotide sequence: TGTGCCACCAGCAGAGATCGAACGGGGGGACACAATGAGCAGTTCTTC. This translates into CATSRDRTGGHNEQFF.

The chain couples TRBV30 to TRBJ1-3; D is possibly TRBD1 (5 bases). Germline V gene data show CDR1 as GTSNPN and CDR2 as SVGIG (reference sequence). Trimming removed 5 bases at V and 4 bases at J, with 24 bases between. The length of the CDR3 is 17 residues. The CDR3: CAWGKLRQSLWGNTIYF. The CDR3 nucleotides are TGTGCCTGGGGGAAACTAAGACAGTCTCTGTGGGGAAACACCATATATTTT.

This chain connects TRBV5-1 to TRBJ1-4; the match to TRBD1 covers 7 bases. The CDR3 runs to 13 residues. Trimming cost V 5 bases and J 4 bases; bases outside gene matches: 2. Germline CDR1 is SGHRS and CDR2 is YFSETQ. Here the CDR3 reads CASRTGFNEKLFF. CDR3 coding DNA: TGCGCCAGCAGGACAGGGTTTAATGAAAAACTGTTTTTT.

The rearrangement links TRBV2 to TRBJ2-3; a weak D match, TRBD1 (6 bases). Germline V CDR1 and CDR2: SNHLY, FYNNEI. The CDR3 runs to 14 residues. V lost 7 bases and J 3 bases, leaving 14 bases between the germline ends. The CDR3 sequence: CASMVRQETDTQYF. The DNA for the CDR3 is TGTGCCAGCATGGTACGACAGGAAACAGATACGCAGTATTTT.

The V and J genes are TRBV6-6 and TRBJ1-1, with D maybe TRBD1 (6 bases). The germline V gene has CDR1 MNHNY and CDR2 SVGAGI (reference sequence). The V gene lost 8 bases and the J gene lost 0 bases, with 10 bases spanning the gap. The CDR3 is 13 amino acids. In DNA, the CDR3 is TGTGCCAGCTCGGGACATATGAACACTGAAGCTTTCTTT. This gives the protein CASSGHMNTEAFF.

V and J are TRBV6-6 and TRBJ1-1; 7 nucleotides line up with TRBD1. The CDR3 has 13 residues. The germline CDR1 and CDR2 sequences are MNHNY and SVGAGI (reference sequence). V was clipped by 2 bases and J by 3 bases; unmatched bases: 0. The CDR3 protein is CASSYTGDTEAFF. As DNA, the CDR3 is TGTGCCAGCAGTTACACAGGGGACACTGAAGCTTTCTTT.

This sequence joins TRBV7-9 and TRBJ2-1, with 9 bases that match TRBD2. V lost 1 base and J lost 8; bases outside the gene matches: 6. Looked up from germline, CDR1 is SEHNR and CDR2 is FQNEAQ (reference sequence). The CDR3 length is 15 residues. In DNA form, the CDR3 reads TGTGCCAGCAGCTTAGAGGCGGGAGGGTTCGATGAGCAGTTCTTC. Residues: CASSLEAGGFDEQFF.

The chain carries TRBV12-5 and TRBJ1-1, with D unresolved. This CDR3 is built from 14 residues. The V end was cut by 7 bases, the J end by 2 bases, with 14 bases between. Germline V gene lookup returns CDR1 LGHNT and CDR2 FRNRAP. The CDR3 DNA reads TGTGCTAGTGCCCCTGCAGGTTACAACACTGAAGCTTTCTTT. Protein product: CASAPAGYNTEAFF.

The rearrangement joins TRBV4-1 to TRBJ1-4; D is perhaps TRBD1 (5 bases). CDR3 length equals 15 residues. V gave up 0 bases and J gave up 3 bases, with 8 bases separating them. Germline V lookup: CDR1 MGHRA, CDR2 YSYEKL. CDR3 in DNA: TGCGCCAGCAGCCAAGATCAGGGCCCTAATGAAAAACTGTTTTTT. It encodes CASSQDQGPNEKLFF.

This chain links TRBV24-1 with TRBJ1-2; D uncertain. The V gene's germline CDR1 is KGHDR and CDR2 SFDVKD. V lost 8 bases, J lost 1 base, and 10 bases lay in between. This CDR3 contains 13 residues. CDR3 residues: CATTRHLNYGYTF. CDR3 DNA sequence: TGTGCCACCACGAGACACCTTAACTATGGCTACACCTTC.

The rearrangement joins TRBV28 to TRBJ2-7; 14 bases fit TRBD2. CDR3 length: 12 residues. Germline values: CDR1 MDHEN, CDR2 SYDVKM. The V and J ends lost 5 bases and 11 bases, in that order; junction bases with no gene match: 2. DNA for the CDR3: TGTGCCAGCAGTGTGACTAGCGGGAGGGAGTACTTC. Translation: CASSVTSGREYF.

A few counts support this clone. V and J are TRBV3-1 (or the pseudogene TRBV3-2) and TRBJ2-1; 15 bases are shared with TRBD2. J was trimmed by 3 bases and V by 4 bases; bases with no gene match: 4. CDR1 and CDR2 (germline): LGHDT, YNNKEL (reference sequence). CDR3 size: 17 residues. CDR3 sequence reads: CASSRGTSGRNYNEQFF. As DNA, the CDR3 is TGTGCCAGCAGCCGGGGGACTAGCGGGAGGAACTACAATGAGCAGTTCTTC.

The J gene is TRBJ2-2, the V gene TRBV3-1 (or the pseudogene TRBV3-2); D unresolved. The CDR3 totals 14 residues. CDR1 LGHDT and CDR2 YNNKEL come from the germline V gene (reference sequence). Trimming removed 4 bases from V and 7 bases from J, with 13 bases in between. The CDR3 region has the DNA TGTGCCAGCAGCCCCGAGAATGGTGGCGGGGAGCTGTTTTTT. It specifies CASSPENGGGELFF.

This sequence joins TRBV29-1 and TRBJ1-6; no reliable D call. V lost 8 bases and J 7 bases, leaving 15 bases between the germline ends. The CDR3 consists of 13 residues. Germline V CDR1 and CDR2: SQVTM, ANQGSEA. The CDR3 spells CSTREGINSPLHF. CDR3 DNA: TGCAGCACGCGGGAGGGTATCAATTCACCCCTCCACTTT.

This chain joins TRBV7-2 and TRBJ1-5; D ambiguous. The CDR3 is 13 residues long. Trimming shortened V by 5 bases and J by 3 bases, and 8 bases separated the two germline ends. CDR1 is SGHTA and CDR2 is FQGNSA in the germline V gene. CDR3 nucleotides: TGTGCCAGCAGCCCCCACACCAATCAGCCCCAGCATTTT. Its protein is CASSPHTNQPQHF.

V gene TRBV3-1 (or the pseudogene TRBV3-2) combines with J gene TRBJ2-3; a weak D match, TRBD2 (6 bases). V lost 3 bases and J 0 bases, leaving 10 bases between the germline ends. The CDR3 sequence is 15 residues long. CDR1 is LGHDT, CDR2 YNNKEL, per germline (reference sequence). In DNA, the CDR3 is TGTGCCAGCAGCCAGCTTGGGACTAGCACAGATACGCAGTATTTT. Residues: CASSQLGTSTDTQYF.

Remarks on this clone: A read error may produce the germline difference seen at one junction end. CDR3 amino acids: CASSFFWGENLF. The DNA of the CDR3 is TGTGCCAGCAGCTTCTTTTGGGGGGAGAACCTCTTC. The V and J genes are TRBV7-2 and TRBJ2-1; D might be TRBD2 (6 bases). Germline V CDR1 and CDR2: SGHTA, FQGNSA. The CDR3 is 12 amino acids.

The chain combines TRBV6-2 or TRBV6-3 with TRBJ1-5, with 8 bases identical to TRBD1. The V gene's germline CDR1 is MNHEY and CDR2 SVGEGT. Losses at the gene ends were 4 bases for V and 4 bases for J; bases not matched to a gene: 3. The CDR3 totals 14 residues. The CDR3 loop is CASSSGQVNQPQHF. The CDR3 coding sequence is TGTGCCAGCAGTTCGGGACAGGTAAATCAGCCCCAGCATTTT.

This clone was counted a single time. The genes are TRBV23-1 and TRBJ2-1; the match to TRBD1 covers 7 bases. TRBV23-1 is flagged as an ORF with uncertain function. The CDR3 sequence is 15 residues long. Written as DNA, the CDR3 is TGCGGGGACAGACCATTTGACGAATCCTACAATGAGCAGTTCTTC. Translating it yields CGDRPFDESYNEQFF.

The CDR3 spells CATSEPGQRVVETQYF. The CDR3 nucleotides are TGTGCCACTTCTGAACCGGGACAACGGGTGGTCGAGACCCAGTACTTC. The V gene is TRBV15, the J gene TRBJ2-5, with D maybe TRBD1 (6 bases). The CDR3 totals 16 residues. Germline V gives CDR1 LNHNV, CDR2 YYDKDF (reference sequence). V was pared by 9 bases and J by 5 bases, with 25 bases between.